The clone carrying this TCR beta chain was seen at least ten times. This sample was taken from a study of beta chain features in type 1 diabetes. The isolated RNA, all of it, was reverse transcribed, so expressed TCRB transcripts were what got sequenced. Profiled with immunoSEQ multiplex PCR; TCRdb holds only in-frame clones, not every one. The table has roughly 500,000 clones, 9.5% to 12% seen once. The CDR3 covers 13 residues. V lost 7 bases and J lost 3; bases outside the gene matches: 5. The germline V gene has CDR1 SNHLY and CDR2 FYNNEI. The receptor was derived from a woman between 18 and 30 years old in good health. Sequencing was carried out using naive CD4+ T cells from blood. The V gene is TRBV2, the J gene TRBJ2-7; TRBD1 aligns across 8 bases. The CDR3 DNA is TGTGCCAGCAATCGGGACAGGTACTACGAGCAGTACGTC. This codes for CASNRDRYYEQYV.